These 10 T cell receptor beta chains were sequenced from one sample in a study of radiotherapy plus CTLA-4 blockade in lung cancer (dated by TCRdb to the late 2010s). The receptor library was made with the immunoSEQ multiplex PCR assay. TCRdb limited this immuneACCESS table to in-frame rearrangements with V and J called. A share of clones is missing; checked studies link under half to unresolved V genes, and the rest is unexplained. The sample table records roughly 59,000 clones; approximately 70% of these occur just once. Jointly, the top ten make up about 9% of the sample. The source material was peripheral blood, sampled from a patient treated with radiotherapy plus ipilimumab. The receptors originated from a human donor with non-small cell lung cancer whose response to radiotherapy plus ipilimumab could not be evaluated.

V is TRBV5-1 and J is TRBJ2-1, with a weak D call TRBD1 (5 bases). The germline gives CDR1 SGHRS, CDR2 YFSETQ. CDR3 length: 15 residues. The ends were cut back, 0 bases at V and 4 bases at J, with 11 bases in the middle. CDR3 DNA sequence: TGCGCCAGCAGCTTGGTGGGGCCATCGTACAATGAGCAGTTCTTC. Protein product: CASSLVGPSYNEQFF.

This clone is labeled medium-sized. V gene TRBV6-1 combines with J gene TRBJ1-3; D is unresolved. This CDR3 comprises 18 residues. Trimming removed 0 bases at V and 0 bases at J, with 15 bases between. From germline, CDR1 is MNHNS and CDR2 SASEGT. The CDR3 is CASSEAPGAAFSGNTIYF. Here the CDR3 DNA reads TGTGCCAGCAGTGAAGCGCCCGGCGCGGCCTTCTCTGGAAACACCATATATTTT.

The chain joins TRBV6-1 to TRBJ2-5; 10 bases agree with TRBD2. Germline V gives CDR1 MNHNS, CDR2 SASEGT. CDR3 length: 15 residues. V gave up 6 bases and J gave up 4 bases; unmatched junction bases: 8. The CDR3 protein is CASRNQIAGGETQYF. The DNA for the CDR3 is TGTGCCAGCAGGAACCAAATAGCGGGGGGAGAGACCCAGTACTTC.

The chain links TRBV5-6 to TRBJ2-5; the D is unclear. V lost 4 bases, J lost 5 bases, and 6 bases lay in between. This CDR3 spans 11 amino acids. Germline V lookup: CDR1 SGHDT, CDR2 YYEEEE. CDR3 protein: CASSAVETQYF. The CDR3, as DNA: TGTGCCAGCAGCGCGGTTGAGACCCAGTACTTC.

With regard to this clone: The junction shows a germline mismatch at one end, possibly a read error. This specimen includes other DNA sequences encoding the same CDR3. The gene calls are TRBV7-9 and TRBJ1-2, with 9 bases fitting TRBD1. Germline CDR1 SEHNR, CDR2 FQNEAQ (reference sequence). The CDR3 loop spans 14 amino acids. The CDR3 loop reads CASSTQGAGYGYTF. The CDR3 DNA sequence: TGTGCCAGCAGCACACAGGGGGCAGGCTATGGCTACACCTTT. The full variable domain, its missing parts supplied by reference TRBV7-9 and TRBJ1-2, is DTGVSQNPRHKITKRGQNVTFRCDPISEHNRLYWYRQTLGQGPEFLTYFQNEAQLEKSRLLSDRFSAERPKGSFSTLEIQRTEQGDSAMYLCASSTQGAGYGYTFGSGTRLTVV.

This clone appeared a few times. The chain joins TRBV2 to TRBJ2-1; no clear D gene. The CDR3 has 14 residues. The V end was cut by 5 bases, the J end by 0 bases, with 8 bases between. Germline V gives CDR1 SNHLY, CDR2 FYNNEI. As DNA, the CDR3 is TGTGCCAGCAGTTTACTAAGCTCCTACAATGAGCAGTTCTTC. As protein: CASSLLSSYNEQFF. The full variable domain, with the rest looked up from reference TRBV2 and TRBJ2-1, is EPEVTQTPSHQVTQMGQEVILRCVPISNHLYFYWYRQILGQKVEFLVSFYNNEISEKSEIFDDQFSVERPDGSNFTLKIRSTKLEDSAMYFCASSLLSSYNEQFFGPGTRLTVL.

This chain uses TRBV11-2 with TRBJ2-2; D may be TRBD2 (6 bases). V was shortened by 4 bases and J by 6 bases, with 18 bases between the two germline ends. CDR3 length: 16 residues. CDR1 is SGHAT and CDR2 is FQNNGV in the germline V gene. CDR3 sequence (DNA): TGTGCCAGCAGCTCCTACATGACCCCGGGAGCCGGGGAGCTGTTTTTT. Its protein is CASSSYMTPGAGELFF.

This clone has just one count. The V call is TRBV6-4, the J call TRBJ2-3, with 8 positions matching TRBD2. The CDR3 consists of 14 residues. Germline values: CDR1 MRHNA, CDR2 SNTAGT. V gave up 2 bases and J gave up 3 bases; unmatched junction bases: 1. CDR3 in amino acids: CASSDGGGTDTQYF. In DNA form, the CDR3 reads TGTGCCAGCAGTGACGGCGGGGGGACAGATACGCAGTATTTT.

This clone was observed a handful of times. The chain recombines TRBV6-1 with TRBJ2-2; TRBD2 matches 8 bases. Germline CDR1 is MNHNS and CDR2 is SASEGT. This CDR3 region has 16 residues. With 4 bases clipped from V and 6 bases from J, the junction kept 10 bases outside the gene matches. This CDR3 is CASSVVRLAGSGELFF. The CDR3 DNA is TGTGCCAGCAGTGTAGTGCGGCTAGCGGGTTCCGGGGAGCTGTTTTTT.

This clone was observed a few times. The chain joins TRBV7-9 to TRBJ2-1; TRBD2 aligns across 9 bases. The germline CDR1 and CDR2 sequences are SEHNR and FQNEAQ (reference sequence). The junction had 15 bases not matched to a gene; V was cut back by 7 bases and J by 2 bases. The CDR3 has 18 amino acids. CDR3 nucleotides: TGTGCCAGCACCATGAAACCTAGCGGGACCCTACCCTACAATGAGCAGTTCTTC. Amino acids: CASTMKPSGTLPYNEQFF.